This T cell receptor (beta chain) was obtained from a study of T cell responses to AZD1222 COVID-19 vaccine. Germline V gene sequence: CDR1 LNHNV, CDR2 YYDKDF (reference sequence). V lost 0 bases to trimming and J lost 3 bases; unmatched junction nucleotides: 3. The CDR3 is made up of 15 amino acids. Profiled with immunoSEQ multiplex PCR; TCRdb holds only in-frame clones, not every one. This repertoire shows roughly 150,000 clones, 90% to 95% found once; its top ten account for about 4.6%. With regard to this clone: As yet, its antigen is unknown.

Study-level points and caveats: Donors were mostly white British, more females; clonal diversity possibly underestimated.

Source: peripheral blood, taken 28 days after the second AZD1222 dose. The genes are TRBV15 and TRBJ1-1, with 8 positions matching TRBD1. The TCR sequence derives from an adult who received the AZD1222 COVID-19 vaccine. CDR3 nucleotides: TGTGCCACCAGCAGAGAAACACAGGGGGACACTGAAGCTTTCTTT. This gives the protein CATSRETQGDTEAFF.